These 5 T cell receptor beta chains originate from one sample sequenced in a study of spatial heterogeneity in lung cancer. Specified time point: sample taken at primary tumor resection. Frozen PBMC, nontumor lung or tumor provided whole RNA, which was sequenced unsorted. One entry per CDR3 protein, called by TCRdb with MiXCR from the 5' RACE reads. The sample consists of tens of thousands of distinct CDR3 sequences, roughly 7.5% of them appearing once. The starting material was PBMCs, obtained at surgery. These receptors originate from a female donor with early-stage non-small cell lung cancer.

At least ten counts were recorded for this clonotype. This chain links TRBV5-6 with TRBJ2-7; 7 nucleotides align to TRBD2. Germline V CDR1 and CDR2: SGHDT, YYEEEE. The CDR3 totals 18 residues. The trim removed 1 base at V and 1 base at J, leaving 14 bases unmatched. Here the CDR3 reads CASSLLSTNSGRSYEQYF. In nucleotides, the CDR3 is TGTGCCAGCAGCTTGTTGTCGACAAACTCCGGGAGGTCCTACGAGCAGTACTTC.

The J gene is TRBJ2-7, the V gene TRBV12-3 or TRBV12-4; 10 positions agree with TRBD1. Trimming cost V 5 bases and J 5 bases; bases outside gene matches: 9. The CDR3 sequence is 15 residues long. The CDR3 region is CASSVHRDRGHEQYF. CDR3 DNA: TGTGCCAGCAGTGTTCACCGGGACAGGGGCCACGAGCAGTACTTC.

A few counts support this clonotype. The J gene is TRBJ2-5, the V gene TRBV28; the D call may be TRBD1 or TRBD2 (6 bases each). Germline CDR1 MDHEN, CDR2 SYDVKM. This CDR3 is 16 amino acids long. Trimming stripped 5 bases from V and 5 bases from J, with 21 bases between. The CDR3 reads CASSLGGQLGGETQYF. DNA of the CDR3: TGTGCCAGCAGTCTGGGCGGACAGCTAGGAGGGGAGACCCAGTACTTC.

This clonotype was recorded many times. The chain combines TRBV3-1 with TRBJ2-3, with 12 bases lining up with TRBD2. The length of the CDR3 is 16 residues. The junction had 6 bases not matched to a gene; V was cut back by 5 bases and J by 3 bases. Germline V lookup: CDR1 LGHDT, CDR2 YNNKEL (reference sequence). The CDR3 nucleotides are TGTGCCAGCAGCTTAGGACTAGCGGGGACGACAGATACGCAGTATTTT. It is translated as CASSLGLAGTTDTQYF.

This clonotype was counted at least ten times. The CDR3 spells CASRESGPDNEQFF. The DNA of the CDR3 is TGCGCCAGCAGGGAATCCGGCCCCGACAATGAGCAGTTCTTC. The chain uses TRBV5-1 and TRBJ2-1; D gene uncertain. Germline V gene lookup returns CDR1 SGHRS and CDR2 YFSETQ. V lost 5 bases and J lost 5, with 14 bases in between. The CDR3 length is 14 residues.